This TCR beta chain came from a study of T cell responses to AZD1222 COVID-19 vaccine. Turning to this clone: Its matching antigen is unknown.

General study results and limits: With dominance at 160-218 and 743-854, vaccine-associated CD4 TCRs spanned spike. Increases in Spike-specific TCR breadth and depth were seen after two AZD1222 doses. Just 6 or 7 AZD1222 recipients were seropositive at baseline.

V lost 11 bases and J lost 3, with 17 bases in between. This CDR3 is 14 amino acids long. The germline CDR1 and CDR2 sequences are MNHEY and SMNVEV (reference sequence). Only in-frame clones appear in the TCRdb table, and some are missing; sequencing was by immunoSEQ multiplex PCR. In the table there are tens of thousands of clones, around 89% of which are singletons. The receptor's source is an adult in good health. The specimen comprised peripheral blood, sampled on day 0 of AZD1222 vaccination. This chain uses TRBV27 with TRBJ1-3; maybe TRBD1 (6 bases). The DNA for the CDR3 is TGTGCCCGAAAGTCAGGGGCTTGTGGAAACACCATATATTTT. Amino acid sequence: CARKSGACGNTIYF.